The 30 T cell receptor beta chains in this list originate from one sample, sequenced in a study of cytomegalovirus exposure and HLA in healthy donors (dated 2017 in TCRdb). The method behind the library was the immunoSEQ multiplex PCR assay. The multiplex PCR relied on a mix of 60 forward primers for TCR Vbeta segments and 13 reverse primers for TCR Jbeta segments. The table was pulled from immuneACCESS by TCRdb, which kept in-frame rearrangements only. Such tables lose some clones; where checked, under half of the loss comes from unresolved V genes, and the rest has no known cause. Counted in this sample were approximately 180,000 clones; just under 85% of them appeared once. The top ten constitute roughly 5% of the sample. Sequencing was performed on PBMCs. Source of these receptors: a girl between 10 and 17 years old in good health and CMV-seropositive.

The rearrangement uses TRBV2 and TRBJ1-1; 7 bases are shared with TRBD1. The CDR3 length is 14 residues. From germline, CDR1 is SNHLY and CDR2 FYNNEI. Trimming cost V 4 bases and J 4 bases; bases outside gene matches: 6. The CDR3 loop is CASSVDRVITEAFF. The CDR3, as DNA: TGTGCCAGCAGTGTTGACAGGGTGATCACTGAAGCTTTCTTT.

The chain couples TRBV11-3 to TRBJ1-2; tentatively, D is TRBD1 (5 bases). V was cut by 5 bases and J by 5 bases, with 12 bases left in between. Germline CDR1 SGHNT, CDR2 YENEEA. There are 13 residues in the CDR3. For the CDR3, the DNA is TGTGCCAGCAGCCTAGCCAGGGTTTATGGCTACACCTTC. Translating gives CASSLARVYGYTF.

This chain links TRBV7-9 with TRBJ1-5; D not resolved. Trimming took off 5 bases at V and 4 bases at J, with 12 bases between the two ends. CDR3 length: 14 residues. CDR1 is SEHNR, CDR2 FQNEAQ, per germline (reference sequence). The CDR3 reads CASSPGSGNQPQHF. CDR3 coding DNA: TGTGCCAGCAGCCCGGGATCGGGGAATCAGCCCCAGCATTTT.

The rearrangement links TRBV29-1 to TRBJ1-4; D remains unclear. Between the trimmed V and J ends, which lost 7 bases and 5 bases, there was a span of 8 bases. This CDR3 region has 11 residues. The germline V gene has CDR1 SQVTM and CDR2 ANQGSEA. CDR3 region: CSGTENEKLFF. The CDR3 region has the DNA TGCAGCGGGACTGAAAATGAAAAACTGTTTTTT.

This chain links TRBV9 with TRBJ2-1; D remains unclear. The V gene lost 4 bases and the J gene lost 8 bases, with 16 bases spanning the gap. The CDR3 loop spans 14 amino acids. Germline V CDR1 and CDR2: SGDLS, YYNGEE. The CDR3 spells CASSPSQTVYEQFF. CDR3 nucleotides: TGTGCCAGCAGCCCTTCACAAACAGTCTATGAGCAGTTCTTC.

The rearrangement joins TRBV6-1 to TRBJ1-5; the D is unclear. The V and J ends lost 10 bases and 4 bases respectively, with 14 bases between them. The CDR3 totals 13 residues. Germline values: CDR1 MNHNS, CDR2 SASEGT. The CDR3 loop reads CATNPLNNQPQHF. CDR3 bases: TGTGCCACTAACCCTTTAAATAATCAGCCCCAGCATTTT.

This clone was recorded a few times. Here the CDR3 DNA reads TGTGCCAGCAGCCGGCAGGGACTAGCTTACACAGATACGCAGTATTTT. It codes for CASSRQGLAYTDTQYF. V is TRBV7-8 and J is TRBJ2-3, with 9 bases fitting TRBD2. The germline V gene encodes CDR1 SGHVS and CDR2 FQNEAQ. The CDR3 length is 16 residues. The V gene end was trimmed by 5 bases and the J gene end by 2 bases; junction bases not matched to a gene: 8.

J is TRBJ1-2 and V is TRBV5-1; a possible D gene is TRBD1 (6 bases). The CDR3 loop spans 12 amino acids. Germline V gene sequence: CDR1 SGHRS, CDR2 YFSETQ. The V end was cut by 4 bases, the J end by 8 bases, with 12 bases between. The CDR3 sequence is CASSTDRGGYTF. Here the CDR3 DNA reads TGCGCCAGCAGCACGGATAGGGGGGGCTACACCTTC.

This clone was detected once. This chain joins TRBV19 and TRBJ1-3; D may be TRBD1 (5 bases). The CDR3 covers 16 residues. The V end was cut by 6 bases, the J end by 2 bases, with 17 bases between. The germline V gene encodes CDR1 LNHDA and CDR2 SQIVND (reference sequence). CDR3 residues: CASRNPIGVAGNTIYF. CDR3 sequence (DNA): TGTGCCAGTAGAAATCCAATAGGGGTTGCTGGAAACACCATATATTTT.

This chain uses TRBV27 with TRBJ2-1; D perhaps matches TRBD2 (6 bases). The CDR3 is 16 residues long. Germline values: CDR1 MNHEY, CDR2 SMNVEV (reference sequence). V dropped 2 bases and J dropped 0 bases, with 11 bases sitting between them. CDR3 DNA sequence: TGTGCCAGCAGTTTAAATGCGGGGAGCTCCTACAATGAGCAGTTCTTC. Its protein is CASSLNAGSSYNEQFF.

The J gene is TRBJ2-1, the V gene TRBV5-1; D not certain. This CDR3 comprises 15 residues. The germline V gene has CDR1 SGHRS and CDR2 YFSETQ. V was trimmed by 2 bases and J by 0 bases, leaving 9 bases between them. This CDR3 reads CASSFSRSSYNEQFF. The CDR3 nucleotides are TGCGCCAGCAGCTTCTCCCGGAGCTCCTACAATGAGCAGTTCTTC.

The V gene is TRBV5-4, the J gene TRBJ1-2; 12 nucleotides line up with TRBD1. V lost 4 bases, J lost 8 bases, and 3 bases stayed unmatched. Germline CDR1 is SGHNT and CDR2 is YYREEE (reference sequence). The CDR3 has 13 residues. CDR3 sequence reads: CASSGDRGLGYTF. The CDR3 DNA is TGTGCCAGCAGCGGGGACAGGGGGCTGGGCTACACCTTC.

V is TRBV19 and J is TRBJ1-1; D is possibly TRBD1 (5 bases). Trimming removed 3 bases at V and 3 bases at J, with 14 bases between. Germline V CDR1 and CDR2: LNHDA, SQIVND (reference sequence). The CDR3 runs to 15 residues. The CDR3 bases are TGTGCCAGTAGTATCATAGGACACATAGACACTGAAGCTTTCTTT. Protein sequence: CASSIIGHIDTEAFF.

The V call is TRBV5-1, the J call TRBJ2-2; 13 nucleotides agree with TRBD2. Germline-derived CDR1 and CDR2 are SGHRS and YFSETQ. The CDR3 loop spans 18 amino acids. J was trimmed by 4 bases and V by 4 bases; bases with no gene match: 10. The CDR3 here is CASSETSGGAVGTGELFF. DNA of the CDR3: TGCGCCAGCAGCGAAACTAGCGGGGGGGCCGTCGGCACCGGGGAGCTGTTTTTT.

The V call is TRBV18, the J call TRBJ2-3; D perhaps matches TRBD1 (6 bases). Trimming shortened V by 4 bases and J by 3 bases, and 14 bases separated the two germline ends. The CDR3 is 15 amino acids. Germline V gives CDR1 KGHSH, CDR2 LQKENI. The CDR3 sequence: CASSQTKGVTDTQYF. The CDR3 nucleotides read TGTGCCAGCTCACAGACGAAGGGGGTGACAGATACGCAGTATTTT.

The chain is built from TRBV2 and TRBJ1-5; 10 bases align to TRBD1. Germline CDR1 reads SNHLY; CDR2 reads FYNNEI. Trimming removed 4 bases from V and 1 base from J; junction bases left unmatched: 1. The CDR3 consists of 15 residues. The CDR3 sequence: CASSGQGASNQPQHF. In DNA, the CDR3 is TGTGCCAGCAGTGGACAGGGGGCAAGCAATCAGCCCCAGCATTTT.

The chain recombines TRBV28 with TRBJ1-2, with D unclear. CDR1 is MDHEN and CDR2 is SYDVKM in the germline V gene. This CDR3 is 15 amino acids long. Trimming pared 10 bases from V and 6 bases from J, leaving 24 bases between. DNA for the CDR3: TGTGCCACCGTAGGCGGCCCGATCTTGAGGGATGGCTACACCTTC. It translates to CATVGGPILRDGYTF.

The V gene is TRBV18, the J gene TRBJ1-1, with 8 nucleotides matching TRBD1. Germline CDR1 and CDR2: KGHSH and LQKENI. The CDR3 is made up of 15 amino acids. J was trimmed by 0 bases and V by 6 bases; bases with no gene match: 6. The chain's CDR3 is CASSPAGGMNTEAFF. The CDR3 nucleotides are TGTGCCAGCTCCCCCGCAGGGGGCATGAACACTGAAGCTTTCTTT.

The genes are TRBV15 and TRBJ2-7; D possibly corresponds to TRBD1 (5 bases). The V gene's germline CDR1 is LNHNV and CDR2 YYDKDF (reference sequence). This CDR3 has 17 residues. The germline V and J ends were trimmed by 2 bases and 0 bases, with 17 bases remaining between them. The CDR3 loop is CATSRSPKGRVSYEQYF. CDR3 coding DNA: TGTGCCACCAGCAGATCCCCAAAGGGCAGGGTCTCCTACGAGCAGTACTTC.

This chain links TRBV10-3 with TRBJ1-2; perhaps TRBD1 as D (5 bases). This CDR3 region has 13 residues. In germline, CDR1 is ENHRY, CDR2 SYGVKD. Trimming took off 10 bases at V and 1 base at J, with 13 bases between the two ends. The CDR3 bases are TGTGCCACCGCGGGGACGGATAACTATGGCTACACCTTC. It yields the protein CATAGTDNYGYTF.

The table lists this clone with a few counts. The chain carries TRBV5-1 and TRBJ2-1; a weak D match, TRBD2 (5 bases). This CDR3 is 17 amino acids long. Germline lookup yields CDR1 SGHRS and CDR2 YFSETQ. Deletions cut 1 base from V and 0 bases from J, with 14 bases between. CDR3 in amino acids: CASSLYHSSYSYNEQFF. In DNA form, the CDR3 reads TGCGCCAGCAGCTTGTACCACTCTAGCTACTCCTACAATGAGCAGTTCTTC.

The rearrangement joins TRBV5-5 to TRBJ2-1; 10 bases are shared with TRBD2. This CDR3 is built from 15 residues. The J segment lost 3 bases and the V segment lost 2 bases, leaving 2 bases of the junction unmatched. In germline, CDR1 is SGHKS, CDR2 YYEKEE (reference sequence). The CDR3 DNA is TGTGCCAGCAGCTTCTCTAGCGGGGGCTACAATGAGCAGTTCTTC. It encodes CASSFSSGGYNEQFF.

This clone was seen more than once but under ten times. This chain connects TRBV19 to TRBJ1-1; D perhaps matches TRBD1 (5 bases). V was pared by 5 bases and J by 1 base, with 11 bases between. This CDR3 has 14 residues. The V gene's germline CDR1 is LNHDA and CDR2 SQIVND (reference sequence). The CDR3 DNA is TGTGCCAGTAGTTCGGCGGGGACGAACACTGAAGCTTTCTTT. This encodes CASSSAGTNTEAFF.

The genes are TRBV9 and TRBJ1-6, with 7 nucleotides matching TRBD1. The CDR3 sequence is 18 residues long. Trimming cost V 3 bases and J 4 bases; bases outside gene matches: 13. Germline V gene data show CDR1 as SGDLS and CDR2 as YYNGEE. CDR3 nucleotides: TGTGCCAGCAGCGATGGGACAGCGCAATTCGGATATAATTCACCCCTCCACTTT. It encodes CASSDGTAQFGYNSPLHF.

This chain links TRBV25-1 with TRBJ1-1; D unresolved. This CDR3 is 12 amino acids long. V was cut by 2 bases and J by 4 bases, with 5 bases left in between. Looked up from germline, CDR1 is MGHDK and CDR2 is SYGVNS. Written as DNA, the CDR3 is TGTGCCAGCAGTGAAAGGAGCACTGAAGCTTTCTTT. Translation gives CASSERSTEAFF. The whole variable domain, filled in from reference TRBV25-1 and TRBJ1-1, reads EADIYQTPRYLVIGTGKKITLECSQTMGHDKMYWYQQDPGMELHLIHYSYGVNSTEKGDLSSESTVSRIRTEHFPLTLESARPSHTSQYLCASSERSTEAFFGQGTRLTVV.

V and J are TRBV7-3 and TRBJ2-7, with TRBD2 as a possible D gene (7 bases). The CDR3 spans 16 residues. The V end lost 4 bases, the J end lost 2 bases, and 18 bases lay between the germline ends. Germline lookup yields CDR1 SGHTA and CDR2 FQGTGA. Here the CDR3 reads CASSSPGEGGPYEQYF. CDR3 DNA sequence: TGTGCCAGCAGCTCCCCGGGGGAGGGGGGTCCCTACGAGCAGTACTTC.

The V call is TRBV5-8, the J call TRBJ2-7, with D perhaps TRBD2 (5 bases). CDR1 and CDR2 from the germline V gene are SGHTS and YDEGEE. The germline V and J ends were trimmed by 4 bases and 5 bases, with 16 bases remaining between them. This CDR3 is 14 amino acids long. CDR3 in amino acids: CASSVLSSSHEQYF. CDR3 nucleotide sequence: TGTGCCAGCAGCGTATTATCTAGCAGCCACGAGCAGTACTTC.

The chain's CDR3 is CASSIALAGHEQFF. The DNA for the CDR3 is TGTGCCAGTAGTATAGCACTAGCGGGGCATGAGCAGTTCTTC. This chain joins TRBV19 and TRBJ2-1; 10 bases map to TRBD2. This CDR3 region has 14 residues. The J segment lost 8 bases and the V segment lost 1 base, leaving 2 bases of the junction unmatched. Germline values: CDR1 LNHDA, CDR2 SQIVND (reference sequence).

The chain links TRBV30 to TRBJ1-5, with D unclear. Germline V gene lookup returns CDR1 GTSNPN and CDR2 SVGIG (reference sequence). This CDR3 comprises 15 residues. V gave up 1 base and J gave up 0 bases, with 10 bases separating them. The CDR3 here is CAWSARGYSNQPQHF. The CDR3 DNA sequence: TGTGCCTGGAGTGCGCGGGGATATAGCAATCAGCCCCAGCATTTT.

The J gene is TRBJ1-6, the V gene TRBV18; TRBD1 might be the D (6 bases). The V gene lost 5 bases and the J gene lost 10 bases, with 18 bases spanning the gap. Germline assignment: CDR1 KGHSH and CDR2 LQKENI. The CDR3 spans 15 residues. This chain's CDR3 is CASSLPAGAGSPLHF. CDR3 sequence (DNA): TGTGCCAGCTCATTACCGGCGGGGGCTGGCTCACCCCTCCACTTT.